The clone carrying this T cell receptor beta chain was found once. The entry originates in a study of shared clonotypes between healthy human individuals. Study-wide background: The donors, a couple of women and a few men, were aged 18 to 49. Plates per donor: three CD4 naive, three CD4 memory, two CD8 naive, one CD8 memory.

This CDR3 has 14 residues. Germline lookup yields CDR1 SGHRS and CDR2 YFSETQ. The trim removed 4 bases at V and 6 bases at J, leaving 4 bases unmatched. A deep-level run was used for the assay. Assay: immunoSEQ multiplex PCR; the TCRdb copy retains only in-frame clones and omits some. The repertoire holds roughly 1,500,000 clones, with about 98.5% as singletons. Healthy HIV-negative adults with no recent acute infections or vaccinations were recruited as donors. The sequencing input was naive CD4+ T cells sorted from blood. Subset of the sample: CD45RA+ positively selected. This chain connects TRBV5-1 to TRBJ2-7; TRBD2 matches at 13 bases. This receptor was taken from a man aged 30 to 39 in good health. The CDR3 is CASSAGLAGVEQYF. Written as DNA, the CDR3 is TGCGCCAGCAGCGCAGGACTAGCGGGAGTCGAGCAGTACTTC.